This T cell receptor (beta chain) was documented in a study of tumor-infiltrating lymphocytes in primary liver carcinoma. As for the study in general: Treatment of the patients' primary liver carcinoma consisted of surgical resection. Each of the growths was stage T1-T3 N0M0, extending about 4.2 to 11 cm across.

The germline gives CDR1 SGHRS, CDR2 YFSETQ. The CDR3 consists of 14 residues. Unsorted whole blood served as the source of blood RNA, and germline DNA was extracted as well. The collection of approximately 4.1 milliliters of peripheral blood preceded surgery. Starting material of approximately 500 ng total RNA yielded TCR beta cDNA via a constant-region primer. Slightly modified ARM-PCR with three nested multiplex PCR rounds yielded TCR beta libraries. In the first two PCR rounds, TRBV1-TRBV30 forward primers were paired with a C-beta reverse primer, and each round lasted approximately 10 cycles. Each CDR3 protein is one row after TCRdb ran MiXCR on the multiplex PCR reads. The data hold some 320,000 distinct CDR3 sequences, with roughly 60% observed a single time. On this clonotype: Its antigen is currently unknown. Germline is not matched at one junction end, which may reflect a read error.

General study findings and limits: Researchers found tumor-adjacent and tumor-blood pairs overlapped less than tumor region pairs.

This chain connects TRBV5-1 to TRBJ2-7, with 10 bases fitting TRBD1. The TCR sequence derives from a man aged 35 to 55 with primary liver carcinoma and hepatitis B virus infection. The sequenced material came from peripheral blood. CDR3 amino acids: CASSRGQGHDEQYF. The CDR3 nucleotides read TGCGCCAGCAGCCGGGGACAGGGGCATGACGAGCAGTACTTT.